There are a few counts of the clone carrying this T cell receptor (beta chain). Its target is unknown. The CDR3 length is 12 residues. V lost 6 bases to trimming and J lost 9 bases; unmatched junction nucleotides: 3. Germline V gives CDR1 SEHNR, CDR2 FQNEAQ (reference sequence). This entry belongs to a study of T cells after yellow fever vaccination. Study-level information: The fractions with low cell numbers were processed using SMART-Seq v4 Ultra Low Input.

Notes on the study in general: In FACS-sorted repertoires, abundant clonotypes from the bulk population could appear as contaminants. Detected again after the booster were most primary-vaccination clones, at almost 97% CD4 and around 91% CD8.

Researchers made TCR cDNA using 5'RACE template switching, and this step added a universal primer site and UMIs. TCRdb called the 5' RACE reads again in MiXCR, with one record for every CDR3 protein. This table has about 400,000 distinct CDR3 sequences, more than 9% appearing once. The material sequenced was PBMCs, taken on the day of the first yellow fever vaccination. The TCR originated in a man between 18 and 35 years old who received the YFV17D yellow fever vaccine. The chain uses TRBV7-9 and TRBJ2-1; 9 nucleotides line up with TRBD1. DNA for the CDR3: TGTGCCAGCAGACAGGGGGCGCCTGAGCAGTTCTTC. It codes for CASRQGAPEQFF.